The 9 T cell receptor beta chains listed next were all sequenced from one sample in a study of T cells in Graves' hyperthyroidism and ophthalmopathy. There were TCR beta CDR3 regions amplified from RNA transcripts. The HTBI primer set served for first-round RT-PCR of the TCR CDR3. TCRdb passed the multiplex PCR reads through MiXCR, listing each CDR3 protein once. This table has 500,000 to 600,000 distinct CDR3 sequences, 15% to 20% appearing once. The specimen was blood. The source of these receptors is a woman aged 18-29 years with Graves' hyperthyroidism.

This clonotype was seen repeatedly, ten times or more. The CDR3 coding sequence is TGTGCCAGCACCCGGAGGGACTTATACTACGAGCAGTACTTC. Encoded protein: CASTRRDLYYEQYF. The J gene is TRBJ2-7, the V gene TRBV28; TRBD2 might be the D (6 bases). V shed 7 bases and J shed 3 bases, with 16 bases lying between them. This CDR3 is 14 amino acids long. Germline V CDR1 and CDR2: MDHEN, SYDVKM.

This clonotype was counted only a few times. The V and J genes are TRBV5-8 and TRBJ1-2, with a tentative D call TRBD1 (5 bases). Germline V gene lookup returns CDR1 SGHTS and CDR2 YDEGEE. The CDR3 loop spans 17 amino acids. V gave up 4 bases and J gave up 0 bases, with 19 bases separating them. The CDR3 is CASSMTYPVGANYGYTF. The CDR3 coding sequence is TGTGCCAGCAGCATGACCTACCCCGTAGGGGCTAACTATGGCTACACCTTC.

J is TRBJ2-4 and V is TRBV4-1; 7 positions agree with TRBD2. The V gene end was trimmed by 1 base and the J gene end by 1 base; junction bases not matched to a gene: 10. Germline assignment: CDR1 MGHRA and CDR2 YSYEKL. This CDR3 has 18 residues. CDR3 in DNA: TGCGCCAGCAGCCAAGGGATCTCTAGCGGCCGCGCCAAAAACATTCAGTACTTC. Translated: CASSQGISSGRAKNIQYF.

This clonotype appeared many times. This chain joins TRBV20-1 and TRBJ2-3; 9 positions match TRBD2. The V and J ends lost 6 bases and 3 bases, in that order; junction bases with no gene match: 10. The CDR3 length is 15 residues. Germline CDR1 is DFQATT and CDR2 is SNEGSKA (reference sequence). The CDR3 sequence: CSAGPGSGRTDTQYF. Written as DNA, the CDR3 is TGCAGTGCAGGCCCCGGGAGCGGGAGGACAGATACGCAGTATTTT.

There are many counts of this clonotype. The CDR3 bases are TGTGCCAGCTCACCATCAGGGGAGTCTGGCTACACCTTC. This sequence encodes CASSPSGESGYTF. V gene TRBV18 combines with J gene TRBJ1-2; the D gene is possibly TRBD1 (6 bases). Trimming left V 2 bases short and J 7 bases short, with 11 bases between. Germline lookup yields CDR1 KGHSH and CDR2 LQKENI. The length of the CDR3 is 13 residues.

This clonotype turned up a few times. The genes are TRBV5-1 and TRBJ2-3; 13 nucleotides line up with TRBD2. J lost 2 bases, V lost 3 bases, and 3 bases had no gene match. CDR1 and CDR2 (germline): SGHRS, YFSETQ. The CDR3 runs 16 residues. In nucleotides, the CDR3 is TGCGCCAGCAGCTCTGGACTAGCGGGAGCCACAGATACGCAGTATTTT. This encodes CASSSGLAGATDTQYF.

This chain connects TRBV6-1 to TRBJ2-3; TRBD2 matches at 11 bases. V was clipped by 6 bases and J by 6 bases; unmatched bases: 8. This CDR3 spans 15 amino acids. Per germline, CDR1 MNHNS and CDR2 SASEGT. For the CDR3, the DNA is TGTGCCAGCAGGCTAGCGGGGGGTGAGAGGGATACGCAGTATTTT. It translates to CASRLAGGERDTQYF.

This clonotype was counted a few times. The chain couples TRBV28 to TRBJ2-1, with TRBD2 matching over 12 bases. Germline CDR1 and CDR2: MDHEN and SYDVKM. The V segment lost 5 bases and the J segment 9 bases; nucleotides outside the gene matches: 11. CDR3 size: 16 residues. CDR3 DNA sequence: TGTGCCAGCAGTGCCCGACTAGCGGGGGCAATCGCTGAGCAGTTCTTC. It translates to CASSARLAGAIAEQFF.

This clonotype was counted between two and nine times. V gene TRBV29-1 combines with J gene TRBJ1-3; D is possibly TRBD1 (5 bases). The V gene lost 7 bases and the J gene lost 4 bases, with 14 bases spanning the gap. This CDR3 spans 13 amino acids. Per the germline V gene, CDR1 is SQVTM and CDR2 is ANQGSEA. Written as DNA, the CDR3 is TGCAGCGCGGGTGGGGGGTACGGAAACACCATATATTTT. Encoded protein: CSAGGGYGNTIYF.